A single sample gave rise to the 5 T cell receptor beta chains below, sequenced in a study of blood T cell repertoires in COVID-19. Generated by immunoSEQ multiplex PCR, the TCRdb table keeps only in-frame clones and is missing some. The sample holds around 500,000 clones, 70% to 90% seen once. Sample: peripheral blood. The receptors shown here come from a human donor in a cohort sampled during active COVID-19.

This clone was detected only once. The V call is TRBV6-1, the J call TRBJ2-7; 8 bases fit TRBD1. The germline gives CDR1 MNHNS, CDR2 SASEGT. V gave up 1 base and J gave up 3 bases; unmatched junction bases: 2. There are 14 residues in the CDR3. The CDR3 sequence is CASSEVGQGYEQYF. DNA of the CDR3: TGTGCCAGCAGTGAAGTAGGACAGGGCTACGAGCAGTACTTC.

The chain couples TRBV24-1 to TRBJ1-5; possibly TRBD1 for D (6 bases). The CDR3 has 14 residues. The V gene lost 4 bases and the J gene lost 7 bases, with 13 bases spanning the gap. Per the germline V gene, CDR1 is KGHDR and CDR2 is SFDVKD. The CDR3 DNA follows: TGTGCCACCAGTGAGACAGGTTATTGGCAGCCCCAGCATTTT. Translating gives CATSETGYWQPQHF.

This chain connects TRBV7-9 to TRBJ2-5, with a tentative D call TRBD1 (6 bases). CDR3 length equals 13 residues. The germline gives CDR1 SEHNR, CDR2 FQNEAQ (reference sequence). The V gene lost 6 bases and the J gene lost 3 bases, with 11 bases spanning the gap. CDR3 sequence: CASSLQGKETQYF. The CDR3 DNA reads as TGTGCCAGCAGTTTACAGGGCAAAGAGACCCAGTACTTC.

This clone was seen a single time. This chain connects TRBV5-6 to TRBJ1-6; TRBD1 agrees at 9 bases. Looked up from germline, CDR1 is SGHDT and CDR2 is YYEEEE. The V gene end was trimmed by 0 bases and the J gene end by 4 bases; junction bases not matched to a gene: 2. The CDR3 spans 16 residues. The CDR3 DNA sequence: TGTGCCAGCAGCTTGGGACAGGGGGGGTATAATTCACCCCTCCACTTT. It codes for CASSLGQGGYNSPLHF.

This chain connects TRBV28 to TRBJ2-7; 7 nucleotides align to TRBD2. Germline V lookup: CDR1 MDHEN, CDR2 SYDVKM. The CDR3 sequence is 13 residues long. V gave up 8 bases and J gave up 0 bases; unmatched junction bases: 4. The CDR3 DNA reads TGTGCCAGCTGGGAGGGGAGCTCCTACGAGCAGTACTTC. It codes for CASWEGSSYEQYF. The full variable domain, in which reference TRBV28 and TRBJ2-7 provide the parts outside the CDR3, is DVKVTQSSRYLVKRTGEKVFLECVQDMDHENMFWYRQDPGLGLRLIYFSYDVKMKEKGDIPEGYSVSREKKERFSLILESASTNQTSMYLCASWEGSSYEQYFGPGTRLTVT.